A single sample gave rise to the 17 T cell receptor beta chains below, sequenced in a study of T cell repertoires in cytomegalovirus infection. For these receptors, no antigen is known. TCRdb independently ran MiXCR on the reads; one entry per CDR3 protein. The sample has a few hundred thousand distinct CDR3 sequences, around two fifths seen once. The specimen was cultured PBMCs, collected from culture after CMV antigen stimulation. The receptor set was obtained from a human donor in good health (CMV status not recorded). Some clones in this sample may be carry-over from other donors' samples.

The V and J genes are TRBV6-2 or TRBV6-3 and TRBJ2-1; perhaps D is TRBD1 or TRBD2 (5 bases each). The V gene lost 6 bases and the J gene lost 7 bases, with 10 bases spanning the gap. CDR1 is MNHEY and CDR2 is SVGEGT in the germline V gene. The CDR3 consists of 12 residues. CDR3 bases: TGTGCCAGCAGCGGGGCTCGAAATGAGCAGTTCTTC. It yields the protein CASSGARNEQFF.

About this clonotype: A junction boundary mismatches the germline segment, possibly from a read error. This chain uses TRBV2 with TRBJ2-1; D may be TRBD1 or TRBD2 (6 bases each). The CDR3 is 16 amino acids. CDR1 and CDR2 (germline): SNHLY, FYNNEI. The CDR3 DNA reads as TGTGCCAGCAGTGAACTAGGAGGGGGGTTTAGTAATGAACAGTTCTTC. Translating it yields CASSELGGGFSNEQFF.

This rearrangement joins TRBV10-3 to TRBJ1-2; D is unclear. V was cut by 10 bases and J by 3 bases, with 12 bases left in between. Germline V gene data show CDR1 as ENHRY and CDR2 as SYGVKD. This CDR3 has 12 amino acids. The CDR3: CATQARDYGYTF. As DNA, the CDR3 is TGTGCCACCCAAGCACGGGACTATGGCTACACCTTC.

V usage is TRBV25-1 and J usage is TRBJ2-1; perhaps TRBD2 as D (6 bases). Between the trimmed V and J ends, which lost 1 base and 7 bases, there was a span of 17 bases. The CDR3 is made up of 16 amino acids. The germline V gene encodes CDR1 MGHDK and CDR2 SYGVNS. The DNA of the CDR3 is TGTGCCAGCAGTGAATTTTTCGAGGAGGGAATAAATGAGCAGTTCTTC. Translation: CASSEFFEEGINEQFF. The full variable domain, in which reference TRBV25-1 and TRBJ2-1 provide the parts outside the CDR3, is EADIYQTPRYLVIGTGKKITLECSQTMGHDKMYWYQQDPGMELHLIHYSYGVNSTEKGDLSSESTVSRIRTEHFPLTLESARPSHTSQYLCASSEFFEEGINEQFFGPGTRLTVL.

The chain links TRBV6-1 to TRBJ2-1; 9 nucleotides line up with TRBD1. The CDR3 is 16 residues long. From germline, CDR1 is MNHNS and CDR2 SASEGT. V was clipped by 4 bases and J by 3 bases; unmatched bases: 7. The DNA for the CDR3 is TGTGCCAGCAGTGGGGCGGGACAGGGATTCTACAATGAGCAGTTCTTC. Its protein product is CASSGAGQGFYNEQFF.

This clonotype appeared a few times. The chain couples TRBV29-1 to TRBJ1-2; possible D gene TRBD1, 5 bases. V was trimmed by 5 bases and J by 6 bases, leaving 13 bases between them. From germline, CDR1 is SQVTM and CDR2 ANQGSEA. There are 12 residues in the CDR3. CDR3 sequence reads: CSVRDGGDGYTF. The CDR3 coding sequence is TGCAGCGTTAGGGATGGGGGTGATGGCTACACCTTC. Filled out from reference TRBV29-1 and TRBJ1-2, the complete variable domain reads SAVISQKPSRDICQRGTSLTIQCQVDSQVTMMFWYRQQPGQSLTLIATANQGSEATYESGFVIDKFPISRPNLTFSTLTVSNMSPEDSSIYLCSVRDGGDGYTFGSGTRLTVV.

At least ten counts were recorded for this clonotype. The V call is TRBV12-3 or TRBV12-4, the J call TRBJ2-7; D is possibly TRBD2 (5 bases). Trimming shortened V by 6 bases and J by 4 bases, and 10 bases separated the two germline ends. This CDR3 has 12 residues. In nucleotides, the CDR3 is TGTGCCAGCAGCCCCGGACTGTACGAGCAGTACTTC. Its translation: CASSPGLYEQYF.

The chain joins TRBV7-8 to TRBJ2-3, with TRBD2 matching 10 bases. V gave up 3 bases and J gave up 8 bases; unmatched junction bases: 14. The CDR3 sequence is 17 residues long. Germline assignment: CDR1 SGHVS and CDR2 FQNEAQ. This chain's CDR3 is CASSFRLAGAPPPTQYF. The CDR3 nucleotides are TGTGCCAGCAGCTTCAGACTAGCGGGCGCCCCCCCCCCTACGCAGTATTTT. Full variable domain (missing parts from reference TRBV7-8 and TRBJ2-3): GAGVSQSPRYKVAKRGQDVALRCDPISGHVSLFWYQQALGQGPEFLTYFQNEAQLDKSGLPSDRFFAERPEGSVSTLKIQRTQQEDSAVYLCASSFRLAGAPPPTQYFGPGTRLTVL.

This clonotype was counted a few times. This chain links TRBV7-2 with TRBJ2-5; either TRBD1 or TRBD2 may supply D (5 bases each). CDR3 length: 15 amino acids. Germline loops: CDR1 SGHTA, CDR2 FQGNSA. Trimming left V 6 bases short and J 5 bases short, with 19 bases between. CDR3 in amino acids: CASRPGPNSGETQYF. For the CDR3, the DNA is TGTGCCAGCAGACCGGGACCCAACAGCGGTGAGACCCAGTACTTC.

This chain connects TRBV7-9 to TRBJ2-1; no firm D call. This CDR3 comprises 16 residues. With 4 bases removed from V and 2 bases from J, the gap between germline ends came to 15 bases. Germline V CDR1 and CDR2: SEHNR, FQNEAQ (reference sequence). The CDR3 nucleotides are TGTGCCAGCAGCTACCCGTTTGGCCAAACCTACAATGAGCAGTTCTTC. It translates to CASSYPFGQTYNEQFF.

In its sample, this clonotype was seen a few times. The chain is built from TRBV7-9 and TRBJ2-7; 8 bases align to TRBD2. The V gene's germline CDR1 is SEHNR and CDR2 FQNEAQ (reference sequence). The CDR3 has 15 amino acids. The junction had 13 bases not matched to a gene; V was cut back by 7 bases and J by 5 bases. CDR3 loop: CASNNPGAGEDEQYF. DNA for the CDR3: TGTGCCAGCAACAACCCGGGAGCGGGGGAGGACGAGCAGTACTTC.

This clonotype was counted only a few times. The J gene is TRBJ1-4, the V gene TRBV12-3 or TRBV12-4; D uncertain. V lost 5 bases to trimming and J lost 5 bases, with 18 bases between them. The CDR3 contains 16 residues. As DNA, the CDR3 is TGTGCCAGCAGTAACCGGGCCCCCTCCCCGAATGAAAAACTGTTTTTT. Protein product: CASSNRAPSPNEKLFF.

This clonotype was seen a handful of times. V gene TRBV6-1 combines with J gene TRBJ2-4; D might be TRBD1 (8 bases). The CDR3 sequence is 15 residues long. From germline, CDR1 is MNHNS and CDR2 SASEGT. V shed 4 bases and J shed 4 bases, with 14 bases lying between them. CDR3 region: CASSATGGGKNIQYF. As DNA, the CDR3 is TGTGCCAGCAGTGCAACAGGGGGGGGAAAAAACATTCAGTACTTC.

This clonotype has ten or more counts. The chain has TRBV7-8 and TRBJ2-3; no clear D. Deletions cut 5 bases from V and 2 bases from J, with 14 bases between. Germline V lookup: CDR1 SGHVS, CDR2 FQNEAQ. The CDR3 is 15 residues long. CDR3 sequence reads: CASSLRGGYTDTQYF. CDR3 nucleotides: TGTGCCAGCAGCCTACGTGGCGGTTACACAGATACGCAGTATTTT.

The CDR3 reads CASGPVRDEQYF. The CDR3 DNA reads as TGTGCCAGCGGCCCCGTGAGGGATGAGCAGTACTTC. The chain uses TRBV12-3 or TRBV12-4 and TRBJ2-1; possibly TRBD2 for D (5 bases). The J call is uncertain, as TRBJ2-7 better fits the DNA end. The length of the CDR3 is 12 residues.

This rearrangement joins TRBV12-3 or TRBV12-4 to TRBJ1-5; 9 nucleotides align to TRBD1. V dropped 5 bases and J dropped 5; count of bases not matched to a gene: 7. CDR3 length equals 15 residues. CDR3 DNA sequence: TGTGCCAGCAGTAAGTCGGGACAGGGACATCAGCCCCAGCATTTT. Protein sequence: CASSKSGQGHQPQHF.

This CDR3 is CASSSLQRYNEQFF. CDR3 in DNA: TGTGCCAGCAGCTCCTTGCAGAGGTACAATGAGCAGTTCTTC. This sequence joins TRBV5-6 and TRBJ2-1; no firm D call. The V end lost 3 bases, the J end lost 4 bases, and 11 bases lay between the germline ends. Per the germline V gene, CDR1 is SGHDT and CDR2 is YYEEEE. CDR3 size: 14 residues.